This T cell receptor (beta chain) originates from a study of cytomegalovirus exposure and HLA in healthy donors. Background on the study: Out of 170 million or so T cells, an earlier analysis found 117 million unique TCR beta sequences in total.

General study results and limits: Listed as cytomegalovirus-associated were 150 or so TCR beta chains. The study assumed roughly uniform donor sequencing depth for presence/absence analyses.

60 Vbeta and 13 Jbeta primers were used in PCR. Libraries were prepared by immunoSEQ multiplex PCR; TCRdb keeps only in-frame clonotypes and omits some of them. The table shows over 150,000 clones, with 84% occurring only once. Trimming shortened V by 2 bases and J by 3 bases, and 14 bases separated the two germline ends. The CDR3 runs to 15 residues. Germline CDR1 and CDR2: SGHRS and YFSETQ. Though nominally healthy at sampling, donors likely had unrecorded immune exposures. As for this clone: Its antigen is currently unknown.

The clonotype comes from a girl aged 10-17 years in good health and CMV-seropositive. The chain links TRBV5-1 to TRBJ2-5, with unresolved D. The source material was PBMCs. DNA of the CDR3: TGCGCCAGCAGCTTTGGTGGTTCAGGCGAAGAGACCCAGTACTTC. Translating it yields CASSFGGSGEETQYF.